This TCR beta chain was found in a study of regulatory T cells in long-lasting Graves disease. Germline V CDR1 and CDR2: MNHEY, SMNVEV (reference sequence). Unmatched junction bases numbered 9, after V lost 5 bases and J lost 2 bases. This CDR3 contains 16 residues. Combining iRepertoire HTBI primers with Arm-PCR of CDR3 regions, the authors built TCR beta libraries. TCRdb passed the multiplex PCR reads through MiXCR, listing each CDR3 protein once. The sample holds under 450,000 distinct CDR3 sequences, about a sixth seen once. This clonotype came up many times. Antigen specificity is unknown. General study findings and limits: Persistent cases of Graves' showed reduced TCR diversity relative to newly diagnosed patients.

Time point noted: newly diagnosed GD, antithyroid drugs for less than 3 months. The authors made the TCR library using RNA they extracted from PBMCs. This same sample was also part of a study on T cells in Graves' hyperthyroidism and ophthalmopathy. From that paper: Diagnoses were made from clinical symptoms, serum measures (thyroxine and TRAb), thyroid ultrasound and orbital computed tomography. Using the HTBI primer set, a first-round RT-PCR was run on the TCR CDR3.

The TCR comes from a woman aged 18 to 35 with Graves disease. The chain links TRBV27 to TRBJ2-3, with 8 bases that match TRBD2. The sample here was peripheral blood mononuclear cells (PBMCs), taken at new diagnosis, from a patient treated with antithyroid drugs. For the CDR3, the DNA is TGTGCCAGCAGTCGGTCGGGGGGGACACTCACAGATACGCAGTATTTT. This encodes CASSRSGGTLTDTQYF.